A single sample gave rise to the 9 T cell receptor beta chains below, sequenced in a study of T cell changes during pregnancy in multiple sclerosis. Produced via immunoSEQ multiplex PCR; TCRdb's table is partial and in-frame only. In the table there are roughly 61,000 clones, around 90% of which are singletons. Source: peripheral blood, taken in the first trimester of pregnancy. The receptors shown here come from a female donor in good health, enrolled as a control in a pregnancy study.

The J gene is TRBJ1-1, the V gene TRBV11-2; 8 bases are shared with TRBD1. This CDR3 spans 14 amino acids. Germline trimming cut 8 bases from V and 6 bases from J; bases unmatched to any gene: 11. In germline, CDR1 is SGHAT, CDR2 FQNNGV. CDR3 amino acids: CASRPPGGVAEAFF. The CDR3 DNA follows: TGTGCCAGCCGCCCCCCAGGGGGCGTTGCTGAAGCTTTCTTT.

The chain joins TRBV2 to TRBJ1-2, with D unresolved. Germline values: CDR1 SNHLY, CDR2 FYNNEI. The CDR3 runs to 14 residues. Between the trimmed V and J ends, which lost 5 bases and 1 base, there was a span of 11 bases. CDR3 sequence reads: CASSREAVNYGYTF. CDR3 in DNA: TGTGCCAGCAGTCGCGAGGCCGTTAACTATGGCTACACCTTC.

The genes are TRBV5-1 and TRBJ1-5, with D unclear. The ends were cut back, 4 bases at V and 1 base at J, with 12 bases in the middle. Germline loops: CDR1 SGHRS, CDR2 YFSETQ. The length of the CDR3 is 15 residues. This chain's CDR3 is CASSATPGSNQPQHF. Written as DNA, the CDR3 is TGCGCCAGCAGCGCCACTCCGGGGAGCAATCAGCCCCAGCATTTT.

The chain recombines TRBV13 with TRBJ2-7, with 12 nucleotides matching TRBD1. CDR3 size: 16 residues. Germline V lookup: CDR1 PRHDT, CDR2 FYEKMQ (reference sequence). The V segment lost 5 bases and the J segment 10 bases; nucleotides outside the gene matches: 15. The CDR3 DNA is TGTGCCAGCAGCCCCAACTGGGGACAGGGGGCGCAGCCTCAGTACTTC. Protein product: CASSPNWGQGAQPQYF.

This sequence joins TRBV19 and TRBJ2-1; D gene ambiguous. Germline V lookup: CDR1 LNHDA, CDR2 SQIVND (reference sequence). V was cut by 10 bases and J by 7 bases, with 23 bases left in between. The CDR3 is made up of 15 amino acids. The CDR3 loop reads CATAISYARVNEQFF. In nucleotides, the CDR3 is TGTGCCACCGCCATATCGTACGCGCGTGTAAATGAGCAGTTCTTC.

The chain carries TRBV7-2 and TRBJ1-1; D remains ambiguous. Trimming stripped 1 base from V and 4 bases from J, with 13 bases between. The CDR3 length is 15 residues. Germline-derived CDR1 and CDR2 are SGHTA and FQGNSA. The CDR3, as DNA: TGTGCCAGCAGCTTAGACTTTTGGGGAGCCACTGAAGCTTTCTTT. Amino acid sequence: CASSLDFWGATEAFF.

V is TRBV11-2 and J is TRBJ1-2; D is uncertain. Trimming removed 0 bases from V and 8 bases from J, with 13 bases in between. Germline V gene data show CDR1 as SGHAT and CDR2 as FQNNGV. The CDR3 consists of 14 residues. CDR3 sequence (DNA): TGTGCCAGCAGCTTAGATTCCTCCCTGCGGGGCTACACCTTC. This sequence encodes CASSLDSSLRGYTF.

The chain employs TRBV20-1 and TRBJ2-3; no reliable D call. The V end lost 6 bases, the J end lost 5 bases, and 6 bases lay between the germline ends. Germline V gene data show CDR1 as DFQATT and CDR2 as SNEGSKA (reference sequence). The CDR3 has 10 residues. CDR3 nucleotides: TGCAGTGCGGCGGAAGATACGCAGTATTTT. It specifies CSAAEDTQYF.

The rearrangement links TRBV7-8 to TRBJ2-1; 9 nucleotides agree with TRBD2. Germline CDR1 is SGHVS and CDR2 is FQNEAQ. There are 15 residues in the CDR3. Losses at the gene ends were 2 bases for V and 4 bases for J; bases not matched to a gene: 3. CDR3 protein: CASSLSLAGYNEQFF. The CDR3 DNA reads TGTGCCAGCAGCTTAAGCCTAGCGGGGTACAATGAGCAGTTCTTC.